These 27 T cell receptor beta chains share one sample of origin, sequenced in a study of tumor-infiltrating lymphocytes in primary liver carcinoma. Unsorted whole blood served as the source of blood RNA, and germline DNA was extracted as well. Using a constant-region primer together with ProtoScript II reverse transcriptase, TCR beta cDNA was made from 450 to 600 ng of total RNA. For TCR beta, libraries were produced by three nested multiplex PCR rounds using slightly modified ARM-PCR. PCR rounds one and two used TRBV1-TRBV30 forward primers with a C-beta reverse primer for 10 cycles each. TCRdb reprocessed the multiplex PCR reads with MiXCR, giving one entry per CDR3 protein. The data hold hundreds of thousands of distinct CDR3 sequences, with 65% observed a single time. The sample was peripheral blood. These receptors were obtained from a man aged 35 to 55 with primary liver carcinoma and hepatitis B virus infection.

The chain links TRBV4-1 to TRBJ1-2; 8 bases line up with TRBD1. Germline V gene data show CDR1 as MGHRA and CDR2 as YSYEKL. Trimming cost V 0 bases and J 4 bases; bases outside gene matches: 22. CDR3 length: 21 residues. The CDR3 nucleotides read TGCGCCAGCAGCCAAGACGGATCTTCGGCGCTACCGGGACAGGAGCTCTATGGCTACACCTTC. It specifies CASSQDGSSALPGQELYGYTF.

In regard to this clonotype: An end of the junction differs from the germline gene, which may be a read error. The CDR3 nucleotides read TGTGACAGCAGCTTAGATCCGTGGATCGCAGATGGCTACACCTTC. This sequence encodes CDSSLDPWIADGYTF. The V call is TRBV11-2, the J call TRBJ1-2, with D unresolved. Germline CDR1 is SGHAT and CDR2 is FQNNGV. The CDR3 is 15 residues long. The full variable domain, with the rest looked up from reference TRBV11-2 and TRBJ1-2, is EAGVAQSPRYKIIEKRQSVAFWCNPISGHATLYWYQQILGQGPKLLIQFQNNGVVDDSQLPKDRFSAERLKGVDSTLKIQPAKLEDSAVYLCDSSLDPWIADGYTFGSGTRLTVV.

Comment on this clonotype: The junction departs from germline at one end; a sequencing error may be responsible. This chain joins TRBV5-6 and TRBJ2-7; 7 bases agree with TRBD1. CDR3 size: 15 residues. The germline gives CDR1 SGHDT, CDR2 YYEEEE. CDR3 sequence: CVSSLAGGQAYEQYF. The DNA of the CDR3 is TGTGTCAGCAGCTTGGCTGGTGGACAGGCCTACGAGCAGTACTTC.

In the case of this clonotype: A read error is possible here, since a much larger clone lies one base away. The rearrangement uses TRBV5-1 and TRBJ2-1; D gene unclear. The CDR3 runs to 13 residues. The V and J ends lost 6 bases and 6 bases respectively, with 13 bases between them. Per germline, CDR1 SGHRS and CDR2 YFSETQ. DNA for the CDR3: TGCGCCAGCACCATGGACGGCCGCAATGAGCAGTTCTTC. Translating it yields CASTMDGRNEQFF.

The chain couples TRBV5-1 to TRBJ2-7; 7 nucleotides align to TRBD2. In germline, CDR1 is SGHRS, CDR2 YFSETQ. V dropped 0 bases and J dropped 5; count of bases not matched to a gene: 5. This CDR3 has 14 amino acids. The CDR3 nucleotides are TGCGCCAGCAGCTTGGCCTTGGGAGGGGACGAGCAGTACTTC. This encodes CASSLALGGDEQYF.

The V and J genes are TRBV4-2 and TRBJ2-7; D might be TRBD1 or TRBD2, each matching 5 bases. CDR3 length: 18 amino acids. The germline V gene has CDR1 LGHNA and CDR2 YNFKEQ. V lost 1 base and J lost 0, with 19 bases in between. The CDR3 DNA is TGTGCCAGCAGCCAAGGGACATGGGGTAGTGGGAGCTCCTACGAGCAGTACTTC. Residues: CASSQGTWGSGSSYEQYF.

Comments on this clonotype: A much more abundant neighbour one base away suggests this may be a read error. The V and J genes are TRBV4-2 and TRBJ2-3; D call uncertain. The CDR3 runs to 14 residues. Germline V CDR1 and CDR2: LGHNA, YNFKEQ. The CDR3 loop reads CVSSQDRAPDTQYF. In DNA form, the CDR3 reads TGTGTCAGCAGCCAAGATCGAGCCCCAGATACGCAGTATTTT.

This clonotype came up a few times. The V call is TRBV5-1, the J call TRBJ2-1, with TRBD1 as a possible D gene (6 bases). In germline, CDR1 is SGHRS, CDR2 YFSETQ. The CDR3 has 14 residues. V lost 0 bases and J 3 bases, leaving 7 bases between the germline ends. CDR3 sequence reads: CASSLGQDYNEQFF. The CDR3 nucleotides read TGCGCCAGCAGCTTGGGACAGGACTACAATGAGCAGTTCTTC.

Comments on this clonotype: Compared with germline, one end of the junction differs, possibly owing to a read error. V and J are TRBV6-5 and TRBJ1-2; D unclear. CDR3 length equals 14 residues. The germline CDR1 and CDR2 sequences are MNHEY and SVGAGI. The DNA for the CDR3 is TGTGCCAGCAGGCCCACATCAGCGATCTATGACTACACCTTC. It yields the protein CASRPTSAIYDYTF.

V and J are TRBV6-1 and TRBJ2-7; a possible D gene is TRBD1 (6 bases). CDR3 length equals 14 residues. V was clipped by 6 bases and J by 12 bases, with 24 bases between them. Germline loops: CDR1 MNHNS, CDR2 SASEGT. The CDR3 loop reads CASSLWDKIYKRYF. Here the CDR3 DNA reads TGTGCCAGCAGCCTCTGGGACAAAATTTACAAGCGGTACTTC.

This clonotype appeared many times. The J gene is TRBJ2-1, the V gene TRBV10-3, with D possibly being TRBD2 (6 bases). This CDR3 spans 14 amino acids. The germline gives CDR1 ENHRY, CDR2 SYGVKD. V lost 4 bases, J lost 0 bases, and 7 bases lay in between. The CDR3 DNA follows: TGTGCCATCAGTGGTAGCGGCTCCTACAATGAGCAGTTCTTC. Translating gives CAISGSGSYNEQFF.

In DNA, the CDR3 is TGTGCCTGGAGAAGGTTGCGAGACGAGCAGTACTTC. It codes for CAWRRLRDEQYF. The chain uses TRBV30 and TRBJ2-7, with D unclear. This CDR3 is 12 amino acids long. V gave up 3 bases and J gave up 5 bases, with 11 bases separating them. Germline V gene sequence: CDR1 GTSNPN, CDR2 SVGIG (reference sequence).

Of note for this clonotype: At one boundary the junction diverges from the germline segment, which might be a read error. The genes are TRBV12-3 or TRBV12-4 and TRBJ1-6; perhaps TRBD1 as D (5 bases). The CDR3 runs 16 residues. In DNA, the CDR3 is TGTGCCGGCAGTCAAGGGGCCAGGGATGTCTATTCACCCCTCCACTTT. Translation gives CAGSQGARDVYSPLHF.

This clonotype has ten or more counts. DNA for the CDR3: TGTGCCAGCAGCTTAATAACCTACGAGCAGTACTTC. Translating it yields CASSLITYEQYF. J is TRBJ2-7 and V is TRBV11-2; D not certain. CDR3 length: 12 amino acids. V lost 2 bases and J lost 2, with 4 bases in between. CDR1 and CDR2 from the germline V gene are SGHAT and FQNNGV. Full variable domain (rest looked up from reference TRBV11-2 and TRBJ2-7): EAGVAQSPRYKIIEKRQSVAFWCNPISGHATLYWYQQILGQGPKLLIQFQNNGVVDDSQLPKDRFSAERLKGVDSTLKIQPAKLEDSAVYLCASSLITYEQYFGPGTRLTVT.

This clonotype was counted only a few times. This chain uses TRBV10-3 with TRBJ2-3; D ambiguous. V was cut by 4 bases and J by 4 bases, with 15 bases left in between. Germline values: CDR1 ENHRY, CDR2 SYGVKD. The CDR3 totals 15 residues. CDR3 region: CAISAETLIADTQYF. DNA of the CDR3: TGTGCCATCAGTGCGGAAACACTTATTGCAGATACGCAGTATTTT.

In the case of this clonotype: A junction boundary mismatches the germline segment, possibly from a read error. DNA of the CDR3: TGTGCCACCAGTGAAGACGGGGGGCGGGGGGCTAACGTCCTGACTTTC. This gives the protein CATSEDGGRGANVLTF. This chain links TRBV24-1 with TRBJ2-6; 8 bases are shared with TRBD2. Looked up from germline, CDR1 is KGHDR and CDR2 is SFDVKD. The CDR3 totals 16 residues.

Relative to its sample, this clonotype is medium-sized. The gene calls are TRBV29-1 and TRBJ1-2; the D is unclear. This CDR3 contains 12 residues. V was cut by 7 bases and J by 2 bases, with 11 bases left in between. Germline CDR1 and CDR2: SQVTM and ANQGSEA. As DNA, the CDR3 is TGCAGCGGAGGAGGATTGAACTATGGCTACACCTTC. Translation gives CSGGGLNYGYTF.

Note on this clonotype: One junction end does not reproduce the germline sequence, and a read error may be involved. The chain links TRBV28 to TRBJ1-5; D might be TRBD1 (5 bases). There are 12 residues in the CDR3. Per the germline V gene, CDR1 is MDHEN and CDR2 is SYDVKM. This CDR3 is CASSRVKRPRHF. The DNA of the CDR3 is TGTGCCAGCAGCAGGGTAAAACGGCCCCGGCATTTT. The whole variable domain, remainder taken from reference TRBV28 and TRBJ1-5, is DVKVTQSSRYLVKRTGEKVFLECVQDMDHENMFWYRQDPGLGLRLIYFSYDVKMKEKGDIPEGYSVSREKKERFSLILESASTNQTSMYLCASSRVKRPRHFGDGTRLSIL.

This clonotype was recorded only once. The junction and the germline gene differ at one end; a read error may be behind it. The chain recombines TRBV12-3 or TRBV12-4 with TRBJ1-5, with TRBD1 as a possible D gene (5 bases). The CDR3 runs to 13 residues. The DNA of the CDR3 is TGTGTCAGCAGAGACAGTGGTGCCGGGCCCCAGCATTTT. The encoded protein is CVSRDSGAGPQHF.

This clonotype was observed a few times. The CDR3 protein is CASSARTDYSNQPQHF. The CDR3 nucleotides read TGTGCCAGCAGCGCCCGGACAGATTATAGCAATCAGCCCCAGCATTTT. This chain joins TRBV5-6 and TRBJ1-5, with a tentative D call TRBD1 (6 bases). Deletions cut 4 bases from V and 0 bases from J, with 14 bases between. The CDR3 length is 16 residues. Germline loops: CDR1 SGHDT, CDR2 YYEEEE.

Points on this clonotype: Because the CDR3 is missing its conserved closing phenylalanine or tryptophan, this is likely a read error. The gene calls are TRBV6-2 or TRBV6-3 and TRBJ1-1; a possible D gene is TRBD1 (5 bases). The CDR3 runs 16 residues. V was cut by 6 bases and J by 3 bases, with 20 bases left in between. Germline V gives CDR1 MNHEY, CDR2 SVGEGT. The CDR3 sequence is CASSYPQGTRDTEAFV. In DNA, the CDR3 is TGTGCCAGCAGCTACCCCCAGGGTACAAGGGACACTGAAGCTTTCGTT.

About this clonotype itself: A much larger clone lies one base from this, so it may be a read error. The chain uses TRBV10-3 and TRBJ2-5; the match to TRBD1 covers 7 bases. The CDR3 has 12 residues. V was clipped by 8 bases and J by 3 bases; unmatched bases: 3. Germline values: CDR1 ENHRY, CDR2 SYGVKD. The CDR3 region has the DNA TGTGCCATCGGGACAGAAAAAGAGACCCAGTACTTC. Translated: CAIGTEKETQYF.

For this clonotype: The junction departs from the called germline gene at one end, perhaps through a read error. The CDR3 DNA reads TGCGCCATCAGCCATCGCTCTAGCATCTACGAGCAGTACTTC. Protein: CAISHRSSIYEQYF. The V gene is TRBV4-3, the J gene TRBJ2-7, with TRBD2 as a possible D gene (5 bases). The CDR3 is made up of 14 amino acids. In germline, CDR1 is LGHNA, CDR2 YSLEER.

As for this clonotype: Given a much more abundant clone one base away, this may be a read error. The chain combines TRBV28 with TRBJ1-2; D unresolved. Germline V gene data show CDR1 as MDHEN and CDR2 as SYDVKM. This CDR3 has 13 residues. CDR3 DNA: TGTGGCATCTGGAACGGAGCCAACTATGGCTACACCTTC. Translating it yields CGIWNGANYGYTF.

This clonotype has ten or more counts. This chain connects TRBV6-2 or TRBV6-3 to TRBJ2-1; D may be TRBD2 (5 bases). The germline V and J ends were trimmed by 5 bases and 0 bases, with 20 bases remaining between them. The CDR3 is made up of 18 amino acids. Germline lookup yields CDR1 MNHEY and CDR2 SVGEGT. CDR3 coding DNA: TGTGCCAGCAGTGGCCCTGAAGGGCGAGGGCCCTCCTACAATGAGCAGTTCTTC. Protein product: CASSGPEGRGPSYNEQFF.

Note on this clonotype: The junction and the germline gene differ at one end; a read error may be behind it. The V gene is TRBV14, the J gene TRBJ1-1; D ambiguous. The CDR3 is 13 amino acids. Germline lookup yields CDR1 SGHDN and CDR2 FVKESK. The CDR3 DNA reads TGTACCAGCAGCCACGGGGAGTGCACTGAAGCTTTCTTT. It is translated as CTSSHGECTEAFF. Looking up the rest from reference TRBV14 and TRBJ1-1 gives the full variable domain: EAGVTQFPSHSVIEKGQTVTLRCDPISGHDNLYWYRRVMGKEIKFLLHFVKESKQDESGMPNNRFLAERTGGTYSTLKVQPAELEDSGVYFCTSSHGECTEAFFGQGTRLTVV.

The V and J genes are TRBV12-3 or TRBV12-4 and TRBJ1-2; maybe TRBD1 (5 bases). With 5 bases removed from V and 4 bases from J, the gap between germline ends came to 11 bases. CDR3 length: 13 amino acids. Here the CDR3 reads CASSGGTFYGYTF. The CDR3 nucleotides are TGTGCCAGCAGTGGAGGGACTTTCTATGGCTACACCTTC.